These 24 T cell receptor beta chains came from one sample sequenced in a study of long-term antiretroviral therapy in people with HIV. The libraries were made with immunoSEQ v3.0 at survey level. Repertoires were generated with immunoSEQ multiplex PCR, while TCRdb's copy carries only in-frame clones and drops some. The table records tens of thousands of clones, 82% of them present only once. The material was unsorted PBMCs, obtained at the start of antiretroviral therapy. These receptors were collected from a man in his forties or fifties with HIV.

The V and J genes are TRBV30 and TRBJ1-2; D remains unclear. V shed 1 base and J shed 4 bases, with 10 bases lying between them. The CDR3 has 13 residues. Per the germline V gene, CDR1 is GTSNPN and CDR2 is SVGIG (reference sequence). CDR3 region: CAWSGSPPYGYTF. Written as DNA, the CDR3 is TGTGCCTGGAGTGGGAGTCCCCCCTATGGCTACACCTTC.

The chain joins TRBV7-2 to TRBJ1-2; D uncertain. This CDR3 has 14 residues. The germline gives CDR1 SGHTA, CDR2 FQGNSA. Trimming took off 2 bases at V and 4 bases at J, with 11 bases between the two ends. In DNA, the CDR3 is TGTGCCAGCAGCTTAAATGCAGGTTCCTATGGCTACACCTTC. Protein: CASSLNAGSYGYTF.

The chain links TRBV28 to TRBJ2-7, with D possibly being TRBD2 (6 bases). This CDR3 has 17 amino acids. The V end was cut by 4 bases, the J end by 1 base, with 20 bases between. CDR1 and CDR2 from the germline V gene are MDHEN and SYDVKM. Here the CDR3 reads CASSYVIATGVSYEQYF. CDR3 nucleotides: TGTGCCAGCAGTTACGTCATAGCTACGGGGGTGTCCTACGAGCAGTACTTC.

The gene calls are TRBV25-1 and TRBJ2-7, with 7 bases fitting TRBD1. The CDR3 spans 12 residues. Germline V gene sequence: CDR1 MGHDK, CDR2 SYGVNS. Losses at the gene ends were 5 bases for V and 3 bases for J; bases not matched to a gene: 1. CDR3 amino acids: CASSRDSYEQYF. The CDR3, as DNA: TGTGCCAGCAGTAGGGACAGCTACGAGCAGTACTTC.

The CDR3 is CASKTIWRGAPQEQFF. In DNA, the CDR3 is TGTGCCAGCAAGACAATATGGCGGGGGGCCCCACAAGAGCAGTTCTTC. V gene TRBV27 combines with J gene TRBJ2-1; 8 positions match TRBD2. Germline lookup yields CDR1 MNHEY and CDR2 SMNVEV (reference sequence). CDR3 size: 16 residues. Losses at the gene ends were 7 bases for V and 10 bases for J; bases not matched to a gene: 18.

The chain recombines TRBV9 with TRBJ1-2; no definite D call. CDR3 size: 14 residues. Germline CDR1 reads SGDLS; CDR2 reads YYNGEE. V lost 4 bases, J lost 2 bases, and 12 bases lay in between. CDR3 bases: TGTGCCAGCAGCCCTGGGATAGTCAACTATGGCTACACCTTC. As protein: CASSPGIVNYGYTF.

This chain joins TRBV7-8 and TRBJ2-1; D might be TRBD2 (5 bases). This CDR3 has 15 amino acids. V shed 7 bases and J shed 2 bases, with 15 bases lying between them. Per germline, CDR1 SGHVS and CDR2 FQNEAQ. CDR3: CASTYGWEPYNEQFF. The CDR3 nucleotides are TGTGCCAGCACCTACGGGTGGGAGCCCTACAATGAGCAGTTCTTC.

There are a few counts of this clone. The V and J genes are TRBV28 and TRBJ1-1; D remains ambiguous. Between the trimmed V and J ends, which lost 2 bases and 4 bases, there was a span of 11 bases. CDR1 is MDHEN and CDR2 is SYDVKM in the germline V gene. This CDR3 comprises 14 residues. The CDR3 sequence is CASSLARMSTEAFF. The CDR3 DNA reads TGTGCCAGCAGTTTAGCCAGGATGAGCACTGAAGCTTTCTTT.

The DNA of the CDR3 is TGTGCCACGGGGACAGGGGCCAAAAACATTCAGTACTTC. It is translated as CATGTGAKNIQYF. This sequence joins TRBV19 and TRBJ2-4; TRBD1 matches 9 bases. The J segment lost 1 base and the V segment lost 10 bases, leaving 2 bases of the junction unmatched. The germline V gene has CDR1 LNHDA and CDR2 SQIVND (reference sequence). The CDR3 is 13 amino acids.

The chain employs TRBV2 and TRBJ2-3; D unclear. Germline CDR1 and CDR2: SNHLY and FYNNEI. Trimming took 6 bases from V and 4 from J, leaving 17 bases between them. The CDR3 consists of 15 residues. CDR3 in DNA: TGTGCCAGCAGGTGGTCAGGCGAGGATCCAGATACGCAGTATTTT. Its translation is CASRWSGEDPDTQYF.

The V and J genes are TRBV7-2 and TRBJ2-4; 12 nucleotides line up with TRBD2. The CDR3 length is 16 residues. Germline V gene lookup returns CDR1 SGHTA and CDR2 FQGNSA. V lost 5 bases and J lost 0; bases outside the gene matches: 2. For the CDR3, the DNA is TGTGCCAGCAGCCTGACTAGCGGGAGAGCCAAAAACATTCAGTACTTC. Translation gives CASSLTSGRAKNIQYF.

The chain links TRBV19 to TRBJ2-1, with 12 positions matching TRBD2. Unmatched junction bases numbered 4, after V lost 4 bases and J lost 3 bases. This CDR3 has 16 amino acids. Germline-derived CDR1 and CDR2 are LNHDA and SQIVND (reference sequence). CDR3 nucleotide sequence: TGTGCCAGTAGTACTAGCGGGAGGGCTATCTACAATGAGCAGTTCTTC. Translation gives CASSTSGRAIYNEQFF.

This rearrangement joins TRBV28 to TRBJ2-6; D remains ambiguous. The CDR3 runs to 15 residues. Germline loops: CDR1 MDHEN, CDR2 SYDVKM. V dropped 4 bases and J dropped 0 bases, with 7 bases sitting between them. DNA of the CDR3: TGTGCCAGCAGTTATGGCGGCTCTGGGGCCAACGTCCTGACTTTC. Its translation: CASSYGGSGANVLTF.

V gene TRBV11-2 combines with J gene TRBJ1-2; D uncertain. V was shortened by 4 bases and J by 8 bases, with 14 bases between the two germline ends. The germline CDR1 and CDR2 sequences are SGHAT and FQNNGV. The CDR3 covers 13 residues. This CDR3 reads CASSSPRVGGYTF. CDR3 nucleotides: TGTGCCAGCAGCTCTCCCCGGGTGGGGGGCTACACCTTC.

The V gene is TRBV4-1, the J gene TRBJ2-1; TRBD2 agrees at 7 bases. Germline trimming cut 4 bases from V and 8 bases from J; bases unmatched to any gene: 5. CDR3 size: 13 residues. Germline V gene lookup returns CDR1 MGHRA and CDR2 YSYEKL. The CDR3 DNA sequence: TGCGCCAGCAGCCTCCCTGCGGGGGATGAGCAGTTCTTC. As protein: CASSLPAGDEQFF.

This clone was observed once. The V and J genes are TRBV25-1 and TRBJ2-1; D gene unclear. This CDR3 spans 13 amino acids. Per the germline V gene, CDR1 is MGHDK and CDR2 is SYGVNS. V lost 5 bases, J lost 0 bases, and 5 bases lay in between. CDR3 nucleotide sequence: TGTGCCAGCAGTAGTAGCTCCTACAATGAGCAGTTCTTC. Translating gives CASSSSSYNEQFF.

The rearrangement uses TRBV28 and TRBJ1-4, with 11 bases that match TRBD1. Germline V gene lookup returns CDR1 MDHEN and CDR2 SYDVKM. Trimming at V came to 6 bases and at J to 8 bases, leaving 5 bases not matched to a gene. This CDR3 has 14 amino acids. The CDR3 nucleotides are TGTGCCAGCAGAGGGACAGGGGGGGGAGAAAAACTGTTTTTT. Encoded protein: CASRGTGGGEKLFF.

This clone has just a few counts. DNA for the CDR3: TGTGCCAGCAGTGGTACTAACTACGAGCAGTACTTC. Translating gives CASSGTNYEQYF. V gene TRBV9 combines with J gene TRBJ2-7; no clear D. V shed 5 bases and J shed 3 bases, with 9 bases lying between them. The CDR3 consists of 12 residues. In germline, CDR1 is SGDLS, CDR2 YYNGEE.

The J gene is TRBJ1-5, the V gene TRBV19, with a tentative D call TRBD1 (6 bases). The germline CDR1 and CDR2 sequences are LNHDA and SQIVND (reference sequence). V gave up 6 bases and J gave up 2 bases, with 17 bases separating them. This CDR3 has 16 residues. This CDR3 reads CASSGGQHPGNQPQHF. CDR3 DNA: TGTGCCAGTAGCGGCGGACAGCACCCGGGCAATCAGCCCCAGCATTTT.

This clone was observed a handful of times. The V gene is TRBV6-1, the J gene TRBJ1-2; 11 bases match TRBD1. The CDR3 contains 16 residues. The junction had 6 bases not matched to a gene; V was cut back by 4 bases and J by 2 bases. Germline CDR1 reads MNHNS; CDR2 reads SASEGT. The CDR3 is CASSAYGTGGNYGYTF. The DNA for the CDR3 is TGTGCCAGCAGTGCGTACGGGACAGGGGGAAACTATGGCTACACCTTC.

In DNA form, the CDR3 reads TGTGCCAGCAGCTTATCCTACGAGCAGTACTTC. Translating gives CASSLSYEQYF. This chain connects TRBV7-8 to TRBJ2-7; D unresolved. The CDR3 sequence is 11 residues long. CDR1 is SGHVS, CDR2 FQNEAQ, per germline. Deletions cut 2 bases from V and 1 base from J, with 0 bases between.

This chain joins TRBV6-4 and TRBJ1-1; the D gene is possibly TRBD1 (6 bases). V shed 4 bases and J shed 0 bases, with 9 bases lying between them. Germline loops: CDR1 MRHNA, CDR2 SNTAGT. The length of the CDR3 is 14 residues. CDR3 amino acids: CASSADRMNTEAFF. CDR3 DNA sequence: TGTGCCAGCAGTGCGGACAGAATGAACACTGAAGCTTTCTTT.

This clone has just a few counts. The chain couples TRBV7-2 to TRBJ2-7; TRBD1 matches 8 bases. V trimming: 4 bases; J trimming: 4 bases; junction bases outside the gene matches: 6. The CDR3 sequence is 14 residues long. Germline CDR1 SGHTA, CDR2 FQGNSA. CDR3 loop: CASSSRGQGYEQYF. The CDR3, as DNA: TGTGCCAGCAGCTCACGAGGACAGGGATACGAGCAGTACTTC.

Written as DNA, the CDR3 is TGTGCCACCAGCAGAGGGACCGGGACAGGGGGTGGCTACACCTTC. Its protein product is CATSRGTGTGGGYTF. The V call is TRBV15, the J call TRBJ1-2; 11 bases line up with TRBD1. Losses at the gene ends were 1 base for V and 7 bases for J; bases not matched to a gene: 5. From germline, CDR1 is LNHNV and CDR2 YYDKDF (reference sequence). The CDR3 length is 15 residues.